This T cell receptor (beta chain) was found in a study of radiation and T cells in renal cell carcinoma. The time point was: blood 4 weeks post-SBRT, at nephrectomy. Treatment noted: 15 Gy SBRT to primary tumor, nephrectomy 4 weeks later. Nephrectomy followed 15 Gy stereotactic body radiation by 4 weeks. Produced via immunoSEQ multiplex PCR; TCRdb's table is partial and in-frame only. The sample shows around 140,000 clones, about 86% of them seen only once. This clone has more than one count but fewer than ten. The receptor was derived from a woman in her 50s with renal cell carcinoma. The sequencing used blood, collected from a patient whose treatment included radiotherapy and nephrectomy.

In DNA form, the CDR3 reads TGCGCCAGCAGTGAGTCGATCGGATCAGGGAAGGGCTACACCTTC. The encoded protein is CASSESIGSGKGYTF. The chain is built from TRBV10-1 and TRBJ1-2; D may be TRBD1 (5 bases). There are 15 residues in the CDR3. The germline V gene has CDR1 WNHNN and CDR2 SYGVQD (reference sequence). V shed 0 bases and J shed 8 bases, with 16 bases lying between them.